The clone carrying this T cell receptor (beta chain) was observed a handful of times. Its matching antigen is unknown. Trimming took 4 bases from V and 5 from J, leaving 18 bases between them. Germline lookup yields CDR1 SGHDT and CDR2 YYEEEE. The CDR3 length is 15 residues. TCR beta cDNA came from roughly 0.45 ug total RNA, primed with a constant-region primer. Researchers made the TCR beta libraries by running three nested multiplex PCR rounds with slightly modified ARM-PCR. TRBV1-TRBV30 forward primers and a C-beta reverse primer were used in the first two PCR rounds, which each ran for nine to ten cycles. Via MiXCR, TCRdb re-called the multiplex PCR reads, giving one row per CDR3 protein. Among 250,000 to 350,000 distinct CDR3 sequences listed, 45% to 70% were seen once. Blood RNA was derived from unsorted whole blood, and germline DNA was extracted too. Patients were treatment-naive with chronic HBV infection.

The data originate from a study of tumor-infiltrating lymphocytes in primary liver carcinoma. The study's findings and limits: Among the pair types, tumor region pairs showed more overlap than tumor-adjacent and tumor-blood pairs. With p = 0.039, the top-250-clone fraction in tumors significantly exceeded that in blood. The samples were not sorted (they were bulk), so CD4+ and CD8+ repertoires were not compared.

The chain couples TRBV5-6 to TRBJ2-5, with TRBD1 as a possible D gene (5 bases). The clonotype comes from a woman between 25 and 40 years old with primary liver carcinoma and hepatitis B virus infection. Material: peripheral blood. For the CDR3, the DNA is TGTGCCAGCAGCCCCCCAGGGTCCCCCCTGGAGACCCAGTACTTC. It is translated as CASSPPGSPLETQYF.